This entry lists 17 T cell receptor beta chains sequenced from one sample in a study of shared clonotypes between healthy human individuals. The protocol was immunoSEQ multiplex PCR, while the TCRdb copy is restricted to in-frame clones and leaves out a portion. Of 2 million to 2.5 million clones listed, under 95% are singletons. Sequencing used naive CD4+ T cells from PBMCs. The subset was: CD45RA+ positively selected. The receptors derive from a man between 18 and 29 years old in good health. Some clones in this sample may be carry-over from other donors' samples.

V usage is TRBV20-1 and J usage is TRBJ2-7; D call uncertain. This CDR3 spans 11 amino acids. With 3 bases removed from V and 1 base from J, the gap between germline ends came to 4 bases. The V gene's germline CDR1 is DFQATT and CDR2 SNEGSKA (reference sequence). The CDR3 is CSASHSYEQYF. CDR3 nucleotide sequence: TGCAGTGCTAGTCATTCCTACGAGCAGTACTTC.

The V and J genes are TRBV6-5 and TRBJ2-7; 7 bases agree with TRBD1. V was clipped by 7 bases and J by 2 bases; unmatched bases: 8. Germline values: CDR1 MNHEY, CDR2 SVGAGI. The CDR3 loop spans 14 amino acids. This CDR3 is CASMLNRGAYEQYF. The CDR3 bases are TGTGCCAGCATGCTTAACAGGGGAGCCTACGAGCAGTACTTC.

The chain has TRBV7-9 and TRBJ2-2; the match to TRBD1 covers 8 bases. Germline lookup yields CDR1 SEHNR and CDR2 FQNEAQ (reference sequence). V trimming: 5 bases; J trimming: 6 bases; junction bases outside the gene matches: 5. The CDR3 extends over 14 amino acids. The CDR3 DNA sequence: TGTGCCAGCAGCAGCCAACAGGGGGCCGGGGAGCTGTTTTTT. This codes for CASSSQQGAGELFF. Supplemented by reference TRBV7-9 and TRBJ2-2, the full variable domain reads DTGVSQNPRHKITKRGQNVTFRCDPISEHNRLYWYRQTLGQGPEFLTYFQNEAQLEKSRLLSDRFSAERPKGSFSTLEIQRTEQGDSAMYLCASSSQQGAGELFFGEGSRLTVL.

On this clone itself: In the same sample, other DNA sequences code for this CDR3. V and J are TRBV7-9 and TRBJ2-7; D may be TRBD2 (6 bases). Trimming pared 1 base from V and 2 bases from J, leaving 9 bases between. There are 14 residues in the CDR3. Germline values: CDR1 SEHNR, CDR2 FQNEAQ (reference sequence). This chain's CDR3 is CASSLGTSPYEQYF. CDR3 DNA: TGTGCCAGCAGCTTAGGAACTAGCCCCTACGAGCAGTACTTC.

The CDR3 spells CASRTQGGELFF. The CDR3 DNA follows: TGTGCCAGCAGGACGCAGGGCGGGGAGCTGTTTTTT. This chain joins TRBV25-1 and TRBJ2-2, with D perhaps matching TRBD1 (5 bases). Trimming took 6 bases from V and 7 from J, leaving 9 bases between them. This CDR3 spans 12 amino acids. Per the germline V gene, CDR1 is MGHDK and CDR2 is SYGVNS. The full variable domain, in which reference TRBV25-1 and TRBJ2-2 provide the parts outside the CDR3, is EADIYQTPRYLVIGTGKKITLECSQTMGHDKMYWYQQDPGMELHLIHYSYGVNSTEKGDLSSESTVSRIRTEHFPLTLESARPSHTSQYLCASRTQGGELFFGEGSRLTVL.

This rearrangement joins TRBV6-5 to TRBJ2-7; 8 bases fit TRBD1. Germline V gene lookup returns CDR1 MNHEY and CDR2 SVGAGI. The CDR3 sequence is 16 residues long. The J segment lost 2 bases and the V segment lost 4 bases, leaving 10 bases of the junction unmatched. DNA of the CDR3: TGTGCCAGCAGTTTATCCACCGGGACAGGCACCTACGAGCAGTACTTC. Translated: CASSLSTGTGTYEQYF.

The gene calls are TRBV7-8 and TRBJ2-7; possible D gene TRBD2, 5 bases. V lost 5 bases, J lost 4 bases, and 18 bases lay in between. The germline V gene encodes CDR1 SGHVS and CDR2 FQNEAQ. This CDR3 region has 15 residues. In DNA form, the CDR3 reads TGTGCCAGCAGCCCGGCGCCGGGGTCGGTTTACGAGCAGTACTTC. Translation: CASSPAPGSVYEQYF.

V and J are TRBV28 and TRBJ2-7; TRBD2 matches 8 bases. Germline CDR1 is MDHEN and CDR2 is SYDVKM. This CDR3 is built from 15 residues. The V and J ends lost 4 bases and 7 bases, in that order; junction bases with no gene match: 12. The CDR3 sequence: CASSSPSGSPLEQYF. CDR3 coding DNA: TGTGCCAGCAGTTCGCCTAGCGGGTCACCTCTGGAGCAGTACTTC.

This clone was seen once. This chain connects TRBV6-6 to TRBJ2-3; 8 nucleotides line up with TRBD2. Per germline, CDR1 MNHNY and CDR2 SVGAGI (reference sequence). V was clipped by 8 bases and J by 4 bases; unmatched bases: 11. This CDR3 contains 15 residues. CDR3 in DNA: TGTGCCAGCTGTGCTATAGCGGGATTAGCAGATACGCAGTATTTT. Translation: CASCAIAGLADTQYF.

This clone appeared once. The chain couples TRBV11-2 to TRBJ2-7, with a tentative D call TRBD2 (5 bases). Germline V lookup: CDR1 SGHAT, CDR2 FQNNGV. V gave up 5 bases and J gave up 7 bases, with 18 bases separating them. This CDR3 has 14 amino acids. CDR3 sequence: CASSPGPSPGEQYF. The CDR3, as DNA: TGTGCCAGCAGCCCCGGACCCTCTCCGGGGGAGCAGTACTTC.

The V and J genes are TRBV6-5 and TRBJ2-1; 9 positions match TRBD2. Germline values: CDR1 MNHEY, CDR2 SVGAGI. The CDR3 extends over 13 amino acids. V gave up 5 bases and J gave up 6 bases; unmatched junction bases: 2. This chain's CDR3 is CASSRTSANEQFF. CDR3 DNA: TGTGCCAGCAGTCGGACTAGCGCCAATGAGCAGTTCTTC.

Concerning this clone itself: This same CDR3 is encoded by further DNA sequences in the sample. The V gene is TRBV2, the J gene TRBJ2-5; 10 bases map to TRBD1. V shed 4 bases, J shed 5 bases, and the junction held 4 bases outside the gene matches. This CDR3 has 14 residues. Germline CDR1 and CDR2: SNHLY and FYNNEI. This CDR3 reads CASSGQGAGETQYF. CDR3 DNA: TGTGCCAGCAGTGGACAGGGGGCAGGGGAGACCCAGTACTTC.

J is TRBJ2-1 and V is TRBV5-4; D unclear. V shed 1 base and J shed 6 bases, with 8 bases lying between them. CDR1 SGHNT and CDR2 YYREEE come from the germline V gene (reference sequence). The CDR3 runs 13 residues. CDR3: CASSLYSSNEQFF. CDR3 DNA: TGTGCCAGCAGCTTGTACAGCTCCAATGAGCAGTTCTTC.

The rearrangement links TRBV4-1 to TRBJ1-1; a weak D match, TRBD1 (6 bases). Trimming shortened V by 2 bases and J by 3 bases, and 22 bases separated the two germline ends. CDR3 length: 18 amino acids. Per germline, CDR1 MGHRA and CDR2 YSYEKL. The chain's CDR3 is CASSQSSHGGLRDTEAFF. For the CDR3, the DNA is TGCGCCAGCAGCCAATCGTCACACGGGGGGCTTCGGGACACTGAAGCTTTCTTT.

The chain is built from TRBV5-1 and TRBJ2-1; D remains unclear. Deletions cut 0 bases from V and 6 bases from J, with 10 bases between. This CDR3 is 14 amino acids long. Germline values: CDR1 SGHRS, CDR2 YFSETQ. In nucleotides, the CDR3 is TGCGCCAGCAGCTTGGCTTGGACGCGCAATGAGCAGTTCTTC. Protein sequence: CASSLAWTRNEQFF.

The gene calls are TRBV11-1 and TRBJ1-3; D uncertain. Germline CDR1 is SGHAT and CDR2 is FQDESV (reference sequence). With 3 bases removed from V and 0 bases from J, the gap between germline ends came to 9 bases. CDR3 length equals 15 residues. CDR3 in DNA: TGTGCCAGCAGCTTCACCGGGTACTCTGGAAACACCATATATTTT. It encodes CASSFTGYSGNTIYF.

Regarding this clone: The same CDR3 also results from other DNA sequences found in this sample. The chain recombines TRBV28 with TRBJ2-7; D ambiguous. With 6 bases removed from V and 3 bases from J, the gap between germline ends came to 15 bases. This CDR3 has 14 residues. Germline V lookup: CDR1 MDHEN, CDR2 SYDVKM. CDR3 region: CASRTPGPFYEQYF. CDR3 DNA sequence: TGTGCCAGCAGGACCCCGGGCCCATTCTACGAGCAGTACTTC.